The 5 T cell receptor beta chains in this list originate from one sample, sequenced in a study of cytomegalovirus exposure and HLA in healthy donors. The PCR ran on 60 Vbeta and 13 Jbeta primers. Generated by immunoSEQ multiplex PCR, the TCRdb table keeps only in-frame clones and is missing some. The table has approximately 150,000 clones, 9.4% seen once; the top ten hold around 1.9%. The sample comprised PBMCs. These receptor sequences come from a male donor in good health and CMV-seronegative.

The chain recombines TRBV5-6 with TRBJ2-7; D gene ambiguous. Deletions cut 0 bases from V and 2 bases from J, with 9 bases between. CDR1 is SGHDT and CDR2 is YYEEEE in the germline V gene. The CDR3 is made up of 14 amino acids. The CDR3 here is CASSLDSKTYEQYF. The CDR3 DNA reads TGTGCCAGCAGCTTGGATAGCAAGACCTACGAGCAGTACTTC.

This clone has just a few counts. The chain links TRBV4-1 to TRBJ1-2, with 8 bases lining up with TRBD1. Germline V gene data show CDR1 as MGHRA and CDR2 as YSYEKL. This CDR3 has 13 amino acids. The J segment lost 7 bases and the V segment lost 5 bases, leaving 6 bases of the junction unmatched. The CDR3 spells CASSAGTGGGYTF. The CDR3 DNA reads as TGCGCCAGCAGCGCTGGGACAGGTGGTGGCTACACCTTC.

This clone was detected only a few times. The chain couples TRBV19 to TRBJ1-5, with a tentative D call TRBD1 (6 bases). Germline V gene sequence: CDR1 LNHDA, CDR2 SQIVND (reference sequence). V was cut by 5 bases and J by 3 bases, with 17 bases left in between. The CDR3 spans 16 residues. CDR3 in DNA: TGTGCCAGTAGTCCAACTCTGGACAGCTCCAATCAGCCCCAGCATTTT. Its translation is CASSPTLDSSNQPQHF.

The chain combines TRBV4-2 with TRBJ1-1; no reliable D call. V lost 0 bases to trimming and J lost 5 bases, with 16 bases between them. This CDR3 has 16 amino acids. Germline CDR1 and CDR2: LGHNA and YNFKEQ. CDR3 in amino acids: CASSQDERALTTEAFF. The CDR3 nucleotides are TGTGCCAGCAGCCAAGACGAGAGGGCATTGACTACTGAAGCTTTCTTT.

The chain couples TRBV2 to TRBJ1-2; 9 bases agree with TRBD1. Losses at the gene ends were 11 bases for V and 6 bases for J; bases not matched to a gene: 13. This CDR3 spans 14 amino acids. The germline V gene encodes CDR1 SNHLY and CDR2 FYNNEI. The CDR3 DNA follows: TGTGCCGTACAAACCGGGACAGGGTTAGATGGCTACACCTTC. Translating gives CAVQTGTGLDGYTF.